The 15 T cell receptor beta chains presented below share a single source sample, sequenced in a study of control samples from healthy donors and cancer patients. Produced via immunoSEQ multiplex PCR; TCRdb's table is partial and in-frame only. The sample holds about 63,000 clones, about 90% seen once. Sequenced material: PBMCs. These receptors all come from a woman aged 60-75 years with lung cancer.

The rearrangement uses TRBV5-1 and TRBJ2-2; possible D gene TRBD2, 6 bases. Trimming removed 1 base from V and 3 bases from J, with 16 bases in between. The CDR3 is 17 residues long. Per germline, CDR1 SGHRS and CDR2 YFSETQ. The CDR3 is CASSLRAPEGYTGELFF. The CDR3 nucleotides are TGCGCCAGCAGCTTGCGGGCTCCGGAGGGGTACACCGGGGAGCTGTTTTTT.

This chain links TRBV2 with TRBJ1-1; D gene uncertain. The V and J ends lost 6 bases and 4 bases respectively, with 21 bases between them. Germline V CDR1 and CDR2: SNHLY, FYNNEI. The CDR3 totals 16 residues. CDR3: CASSAFGVSSGTEAFF. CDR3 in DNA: TGTGCCAGCAGCGCATTCGGGGTATCGTCGGGCACTGAAGCTTTCTTT.

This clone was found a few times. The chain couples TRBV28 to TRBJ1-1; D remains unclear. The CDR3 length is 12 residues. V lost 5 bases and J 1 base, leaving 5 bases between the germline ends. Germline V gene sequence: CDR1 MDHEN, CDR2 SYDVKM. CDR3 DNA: TGTGCCAGCAGTGACAAGAACACTGAAGCTTTCTTT. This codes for CASSDKNTEAFF. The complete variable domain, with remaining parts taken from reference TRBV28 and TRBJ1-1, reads DVKVTQSSRYLVKRTGEKVFLECVQDMDHENMFWYRQDPGLGLRLIYFSYDVKMKEKGDIPEGYSVSREKKERFSLILESASTNQTSMYLCASSDKNTEAFFGQGTRLTVV.

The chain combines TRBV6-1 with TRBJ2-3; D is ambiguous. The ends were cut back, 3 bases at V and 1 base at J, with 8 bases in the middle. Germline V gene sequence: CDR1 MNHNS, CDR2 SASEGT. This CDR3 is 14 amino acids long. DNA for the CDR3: TGTGCCAGCAGTGAGGGGTGGGGCACAGATACGCAGTATTTT. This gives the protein CASSEGWGTDTQYF.

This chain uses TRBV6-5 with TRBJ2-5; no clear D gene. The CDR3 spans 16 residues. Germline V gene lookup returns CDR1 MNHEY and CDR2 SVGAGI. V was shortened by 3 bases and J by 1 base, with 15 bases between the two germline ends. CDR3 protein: CASSYRFQSGQETQYF. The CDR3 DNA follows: TGTGCCAGCAGTTATAGGTTCCAGTCAGGCCAAGAGACCCAGTACTTC.

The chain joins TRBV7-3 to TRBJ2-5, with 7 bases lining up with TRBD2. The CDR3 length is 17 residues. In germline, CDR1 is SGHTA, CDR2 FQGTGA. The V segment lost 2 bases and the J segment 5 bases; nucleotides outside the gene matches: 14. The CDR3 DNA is TGTGCCAGCAGCTTAGGACGGGGGGACCCCTACAAGGAGACCCAGTACTTC. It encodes CASSLGRGDPYKETQYF. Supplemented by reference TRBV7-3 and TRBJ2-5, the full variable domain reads GAGVSQTPSNKVTEKGKYVELRCDPISGHTALYWYRQSLGQGPEFLIYFQGTGAADDSGLPNDRFFAVRPEGSVSTLKIQRTERGDSAVYLCASSLGRGDPYKETQYFGPGTRLLVL.

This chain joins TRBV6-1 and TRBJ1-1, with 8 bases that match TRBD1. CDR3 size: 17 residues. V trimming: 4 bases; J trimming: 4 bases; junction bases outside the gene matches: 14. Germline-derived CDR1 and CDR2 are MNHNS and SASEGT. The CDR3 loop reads CASSGPGGAWTSTEAFF. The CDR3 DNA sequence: TGTGCCAGCAGTGGTCCAGGGGGCGCATGGACGAGCACTGAAGCTTTCTTT.

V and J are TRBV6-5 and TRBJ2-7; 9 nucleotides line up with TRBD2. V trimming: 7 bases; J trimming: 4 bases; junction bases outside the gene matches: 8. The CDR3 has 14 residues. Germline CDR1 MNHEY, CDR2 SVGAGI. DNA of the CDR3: TGTGCCAGCATAGGTAGCGGGAGAGGATACGAGCAGTACTTC. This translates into CASIGSGRGYEQYF.

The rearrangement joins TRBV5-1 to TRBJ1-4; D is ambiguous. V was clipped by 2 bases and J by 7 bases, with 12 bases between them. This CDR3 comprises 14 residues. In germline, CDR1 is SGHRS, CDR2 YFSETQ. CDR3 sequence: CASSFGGRLEKLFF. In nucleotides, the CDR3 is TGCGCCAGCAGCTTTGGTGGGCGCCTTGAAAAACTGTTTTTT.

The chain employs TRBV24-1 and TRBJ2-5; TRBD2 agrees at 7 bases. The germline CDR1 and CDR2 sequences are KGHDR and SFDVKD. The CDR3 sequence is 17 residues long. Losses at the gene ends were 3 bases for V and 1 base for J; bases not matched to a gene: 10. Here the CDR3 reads CATSDPLRAGAQETQYF. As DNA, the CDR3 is TGTGCCACCAGTGATCCCCTTCGGGCGGGAGCCCAAGAGACCCAGTACTTC.

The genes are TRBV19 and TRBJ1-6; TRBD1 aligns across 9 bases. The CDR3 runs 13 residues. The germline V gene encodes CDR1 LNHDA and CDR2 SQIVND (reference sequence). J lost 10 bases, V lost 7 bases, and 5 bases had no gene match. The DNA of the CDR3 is TGTGCCAGTATGGGACAGGGCAGATCACCCCTCCACTTT. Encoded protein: CASMGQGRSPLHF.

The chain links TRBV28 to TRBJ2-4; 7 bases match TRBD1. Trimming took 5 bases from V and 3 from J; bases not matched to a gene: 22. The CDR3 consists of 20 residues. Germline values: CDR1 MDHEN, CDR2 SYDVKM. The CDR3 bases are TGTGCCAGCAGTATTACCGCATATTTTGTGAACAGGGGCGGCAAAAACATTCAGTACTTC. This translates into CASSITAYFVNRGGKNIQYF.

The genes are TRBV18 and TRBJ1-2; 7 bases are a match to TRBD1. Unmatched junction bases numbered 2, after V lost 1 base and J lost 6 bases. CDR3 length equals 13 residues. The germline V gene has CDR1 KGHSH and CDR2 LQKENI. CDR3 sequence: CASSPLQGDGYTF. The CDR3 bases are TGTGCCAGCTCACCACTCCAGGGGGATGGCTACACCTTC.

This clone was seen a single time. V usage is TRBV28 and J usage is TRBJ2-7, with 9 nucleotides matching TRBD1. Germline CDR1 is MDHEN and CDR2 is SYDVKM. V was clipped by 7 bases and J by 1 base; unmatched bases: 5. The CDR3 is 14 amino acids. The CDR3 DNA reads TGTGCCAGCACCTCCGGGACAGGGTCCTACGAGCAGTACTTC. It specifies CASTSGTGSYEQYF.

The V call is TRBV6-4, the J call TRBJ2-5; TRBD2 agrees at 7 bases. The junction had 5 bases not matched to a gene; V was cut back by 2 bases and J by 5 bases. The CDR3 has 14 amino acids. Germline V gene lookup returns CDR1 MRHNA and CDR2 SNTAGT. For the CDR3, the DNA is TGTGCCAGCAGTGACGATCAGGGAGGGGAGACCCAGTACTTC. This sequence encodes CASSDDQGGETQYF.